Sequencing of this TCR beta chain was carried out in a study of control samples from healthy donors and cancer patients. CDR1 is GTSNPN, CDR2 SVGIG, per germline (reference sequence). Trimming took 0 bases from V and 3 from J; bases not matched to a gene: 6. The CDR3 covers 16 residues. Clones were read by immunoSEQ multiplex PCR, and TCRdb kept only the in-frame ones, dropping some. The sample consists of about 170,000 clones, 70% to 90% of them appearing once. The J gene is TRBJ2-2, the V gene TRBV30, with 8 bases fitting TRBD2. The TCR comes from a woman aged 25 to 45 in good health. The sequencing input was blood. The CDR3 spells CAWSVLAEIYTGELFF. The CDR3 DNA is TGTGCCTGGAGTGTACTAGCGGAGATCTACACCGGGGAGCTGTTTTTT.